Each of the 16 T cell receptor beta chains below was sequenced from the same sample in a study of blood T cell repertoires in COVID-19 (TCRdb year 2020). Library generation was performed with the immunoSEQ multiplex PCR assay. This immuneACCESS table, as held by TCRdb, lists in-frame sequences with V and J called but not all clones. Of the missing ones, under half trace to an unresolved V gene in checked studies; the others have no known cause. This sample gives approximately 68,000 clones in total; around 82% of them show up just once. About 16% of the sample is held by the ten biggest clonotypes. Source material: peripheral blood. These TCRs come from an older man with active COVID-19.

This clone appeared a single time. The chain combines TRBV5-6 with TRBJ2-2, with 9 positions matching TRBD1. The ends lost 1 base at V and 4 bases at J; junction bases unmatched: 5. Germline-derived CDR1 and CDR2 are SGHDT and YYEEEE. CDR3 length: 16 amino acids. The CDR3 bases are TGTGCCAGCAGCTTGATGGGACAGGGCCTCACCGGGGAGCTGTTTTTT. Translating gives CASSLMGQGLTGELFF.

The genes are TRBV7-2 and TRBJ1-3; D is ambiguous. V lost 1 base, J lost 1 base, and 5 bases lay in between. Germline CDR1 SGHTA, CDR2 FQGNSA. This CDR3 is 14 amino acids long. CDR3 DNA: TGTGCCAGCAGCTTAGACTATTCTGGAAACACCATATATTTT. It is translated as CASSLDYSGNTIYF.

V usage is TRBV6-2 or TRBV6-3 and J usage is TRBJ2-7; 7 bases are a match to TRBD1. The germline V gene encodes CDR1 MNHEY and CDR2 SVGEGT. Trimming removed 4 bases from V and 0 bases from J; junction bases left unmatched: 6. This CDR3 contains 15 residues. CDR3 residues: CASSSGQQDSYEQYF. As DNA, the CDR3 is TGTGCCAGCAGTTCGGGACAGCAAGACTCCTACGAGCAGTACTTC.

The chain joins TRBV18 to TRBJ1-5; D ambiguous. Looked up from germline, CDR1 is KGHSH and CDR2 is LQKENI. V lost 6 bases to trimming and J lost 5 bases, with 11 bases between them. This CDR3 region has 13 residues. Here the CDR3 DNA reads TGTGCCAGCTCTCGGAGCCGTGATCAGCCCCAGCATTTT. As protein: CASSRSRDQPQHF. Full variable domain (missing parts from reference TRBV18 and TRBJ1-5): NAGVMQNPRHLVRRRGQEARLRCSPMKGHSHVYWYRQLPEEGLKFMVYLQKENIIDESGMPKERFSAEFPKEGPSILRIQQVVRGDSAAYFCASSRSRDQPQHFGDGTRLSIL.

The J gene is TRBJ2-3, the V gene TRBV9, with D tentatively TRBD2 (6 bases). Trimming took off 0 bases at V and 3 bases at J, with 8 bases between the two ends. The germline CDR1 and CDR2 sequences are SGDLS and YYNGEE. The CDR3 length is 14 residues. Here the CDR3 reads CASSVGLVTDTQYF. In DNA, the CDR3 is TGTGCCAGCAGCGTAGGACTAGTGACAGATACGCAGTATTTT.

The CDR3 DNA sequence: TGTGCCAGCGGTACGAGCTATGGCTACACCTTC. It is translated as CASGTSYGYTF. The V gene is TRBV12-3 or TRBV12-4, the J gene TRBJ1-2, with D hard to call. CDR3 length equals 11 residues. Trimming shortened V by 8 bases and J by 4 bases, and 8 bases separated the two germline ends.

The CDR3 DNA reads as TGTGCCAGCAGTCTTCGGAGCTGGGAGTATCATGAGCAGTTCTTC. Translation gives CASSLRSWEYHEQFF. The genes are TRBV27 and TRBJ2-1, with D possibly TRBD2 on 5 matching bases. Germline V gives CDR1 MNHEY, CDR2 SMNVEV (reference sequence). Trimming cost V 5 bases and J 8 bases, with 19 bases left between them. This CDR3 is built from 15 residues.

The rearrangement links TRBV7-6 to TRBJ2-2; 7 bases are shared with TRBD1. The junction had 6 bases not matched to a gene; V was cut back by 6 bases and J by 2 bases. Germline CDR1 reads SGHVS; CDR2 reads FNYEAQ. CDR3 size: 15 residues. DNA for the CDR3: TGTGCCAGCAGGGAAGGGACAGTAAACACCGGGGAGCTGTTTTTT. Its translation: CASREGTVNTGELFF.

This clone was recorded a few times. The gene calls are TRBV5-5 and TRBJ1-4; TRBD1 matches at 7 bases. Germline lookup yields CDR1 SGHKS and CDR2 YYEKEE (reference sequence). The V gene end was trimmed by 4 bases and the J gene end by 3 bases; junction bases not matched to a gene: 3. The CDR3 is made up of 14 amino acids. The CDR3 nucleotides read TGTGCCAGCAGCCTCGGGACAGCTAATGAAAAACTGTTTTTT. The encoded protein is CASSLGTANEKLFF.

The rearrangement joins TRBV19 to TRBJ2-2, with 9 bases matching TRBD1. The CDR3 consists of 16 residues. The V and J ends lost 4 bases and 2 bases, in that order; junction bases with no gene match: 5. Germline V gene sequence: CDR1 LNHDA, CDR2 SQIVND (reference sequence). The CDR3, as DNA: TGTGCCAGTAGTAGGGGACAGGGCGTAAACACCGGGGAGCTGTTTTTT. Translated: CASSRGQGVNTGELFF.

The chain uses TRBV27 and TRBJ2-3; 8 bases map to TRBD2. The length of the CDR3 is 13 residues. V trimming: 8 bases; J trimming: 4 bases; junction bases outside the gene matches: 5. CDR1 is MNHEY and CDR2 is SMNVEV in the germline V gene (reference sequence). CDR3 coding DNA: TGTGCCAGCGGGGGACTAGTGTCAGATACGCAGTATTTT. Translation: CASGGLVSDTQYF.

The chain joins TRBV5-1 to TRBJ2-1; a possible D gene is TRBD2 (5 bases). Germline CDR1 and CDR2: SGHRS and YFSETQ. The V end lost 0 bases, the J end lost 0 bases, and 10 bases lay between the germline ends. The CDR3 has 16 amino acids. The CDR3: CASSLALGGSYNEQFF. CDR3 nucleotides: TGCGCCAGCAGCTTGGCTTTAGGAGGCTCCTACAATGAGCAGTTCTTC.

With regard to this clone: Within the sample, other DNA sequences also encode this same CDR3. The rearrangement links TRBV18 to TRBJ2-1; D is uncertain. Germline V gives CDR1 KGHSH, CDR2 LQKENI. Trimming took off 0 bases at V and 0 bases at J, with 6 bases between the two ends. This CDR3 comprises 15 residues. The CDR3 region is CASSPPGSSYNEQFF. The CDR3 DNA is TGTGCCAGCTCACCACCGGGCAGCTCCTACAATGAGCAGTTCTTC.

The rearrangement joins TRBV9 to TRBJ2-1; D uncertain. Trimming stripped 1 base from V and 0 bases from J, with 8 bases between. Germline V gene data show CDR1 as SGDLS and CDR2 as YYNGEE. This CDR3 region has 15 residues. Written as DNA, the CDR3 is TGTGCCAGCAGCGTAAACCAGTACTCCTACAATGAGCAGTTCTTC. Translation gives CASSVNQYSYNEQFF.

V usage is TRBV4-3 and J usage is TRBJ2-1, with 11 positions matching TRBD2. V gave up 0 bases and J gave up 5 bases; unmatched junction bases: 3. CDR1 and CDR2 (germline): LGHNA, YSLEER. The CDR3 has 16 residues. The chain's CDR3 is CASSQDVAGGHNEQFF. The CDR3 nucleotides are TGCGCCAGCAGCCAAGATGTAGCGGGAGGGCACAATGAGCAGTTCTTC.

The V and J genes are TRBV7-9 and TRBJ2-7, with unresolved D. The germline V gene encodes CDR1 SEHNR and CDR2 FQNEAQ (reference sequence). CDR3 length: 12 amino acids. V lost 4 bases and J 3 bases, leaving 7 bases between the germline ends. The CDR3 spells CASSSDIYEQYF. The CDR3 DNA is TGTGCCAGCAGCTCAGATATCTACGAGCAGTACTTC. The full variable domain, its missing parts supplied by reference TRBV7-9 and TRBJ2-7, is DTGVSQNPRHKITKRGQNVTFRCDPISEHNRLYWYRQTLGQGPEFLTYFQNEAQLEKSRLLSDRFSAERPKGSFSTLEIQRTEQGDSAMYLCASSSDIYEQYFGPGTRLTVT.